This TCR beta chain was recorded in a study of blood T cell repertoires in COVID-19. Overall study context: T cells, B-cell-depleted T cells, or PBMCs supplied cDNA or gDNA.

Some clones are missing from TCRdb's copy, which holds only in-frame ones; the method was immunoSEQ multiplex PCR. The sample yields roughly 210,000 clones, roughly 87% seen once. The sequence came from a man between 25 and 39 years old in a cohort exposed to, infected with or recovered from COVID-19 (not recorded which). The sequenced sample consisted of PBMCs or T cells enriched from blood (not recorded which).

CDR3 sequence: CASSLDRGGSQYF. The CDR3 region has the DNA TGTGCCAGCAGCCTCGATAGGGGGGGCTCACAGTACTTC. The chain links TRBV11-2 to TRBJ2-7; D may be TRBD2 (7 bases). The CDR3 has 13 amino acids. Germline V gene sequence: CDR1 SGHAT, CDR2 FQNNGV. The germline V and J ends were trimmed by 5 bases and 10 bases, with 18 bases remaining between them. Full variable domain (missing parts from reference TRBV11-2 and TRBJ2-7): EAGVAQSPRYKIIEKRQSVAFWCNPISGHATLYWYQQILGQGPKLLIQFQNNGVVDDSQLPKDRFSAERLKGVDSTLKIQPAKLEDSAVYLCASSLDRGGSQYFGPGTRLTVT.